Presented here are 10 T cell receptor beta chains from one specimen sequenced in a study of blood T cell repertoires in COVID-19. This table comes from immunoSEQ multiplex PCR, and its TCRdb copy is limited to in-frame clones, with some not included. The data contain about 34,000 clones, more than 90% of them singletons. The specimen sequenced was peripheral blood. These receptors were taken from a woman aged 80 or older with acute or convalescent COVID-19.

This clone showed up just once. This chain connects TRBV5-1 to TRBJ2-7; 12 positions match TRBD2. The V segment lost 4 bases and the J segment 0 bases; nucleotides outside the gene matches: 2. This CDR3 spans 15 amino acids. Germline V lookup: CDR1 SGHRS, CDR2 YFSETQ. The CDR3 protein is CASSGLAGSSYEQYF. CDR3 sequence (DNA): TGCGCCAGCAGCGGACTAGCGGGGAGCTCCTACGAGCAGTACTTC.

The chain links TRBV7-9 to TRBJ2-2, with 7 nucleotides matching TRBD2. The germline V gene encodes CDR1 SEHNR and CDR2 FQNEAQ (reference sequence). This CDR3 spans 14 amino acids. V dropped 4 bases and J dropped 6; count of bases not matched to a gene: 5. The CDR3 protein is CASSWGGIAGELFF. DNA of the CDR3: TGTGCCAGCAGCTGGGGGGGAATCGCCGGGGAGCTGTTTTTT.

This chain uses TRBV7-2 with TRBJ2-4, with 9 bases identical to TRBD2. CDR1 and CDR2 from the germline V gene are SGHTA and FQGNSA. Unmatched junction bases numbered 9, after V lost 3 bases and J lost 3 bases. The CDR3 runs 17 residues. CDR3 residues: CASSLGGGALGKNIQYF. The DNA for the CDR3 is TGTGCCAGCAGCTTGGGCGGGGGGGCCTTGGGCAAAAACATTCAGTACTTC.

The chain combines TRBV28 with TRBJ1-5; TRBD1 is a possible D gene (6 bases). This CDR3 region has 14 residues. V was pared by 2 bases and J by 5 bases, with 10 bases between. Germline CDR1 MDHEN, CDR2 SYDVKM. CDR3 nucleotides: TGTGCCAGCAGTTTACAGGGGCTTTATCAGCCCCAGCATTTT. Residues: CASSLQGLYQPQHF. Based on the CDR3 plus reference TRBV28 and TRBJ1-5, the full variable domain is DVKVTQSSRYLVKRTGEKVFLECVQDMDHENMFWYRQDPGLGLRLIYFSYDVKMKEKGDIPEGYSVSREKKERFSLILESASTNQTSMYLCASSLQGLYQPQHFGDGTRLSIL.

The chain joins TRBV5-1 to TRBJ2-1; TRBD2 agrees at 7 bases. The CDR3 has 14 residues. The germline V gene has CDR1 SGHRS and CDR2 YFSETQ. V trimming: 6 bases; J trimming: 6 bases; junction bases outside the gene matches: 9. For the CDR3, the DNA is TGCGCCAGCACCTCGGGAGGCCCTGGCAATGAGCAGTTCTTC. Its translation is CASTSGGPGNEQFF.

The chain has TRBV30 and TRBJ2-2; perhaps TRBD1 as D (6 bases). Per the germline V gene, CDR1 is GTSNPN and CDR2 is SVGIG (reference sequence). V was cut by 2 bases and J by 6 bases, with 13 bases left in between. There are 14 residues in the CDR3. The CDR3 here is CAWSFGQWAGELFF. The CDR3 region has the DNA TGTGCCTGGAGTTTCGGACAGTGGGCCGGGGAGCTGTTTTTT. Complete variable domain (other parts from reference TRBV30 and TRBJ2-2): SQTIHQWPATLVQPVGSPLSLECTVEGTSNPNLYWYRQAAGRGLQLLFYSVGIGQISSEVPQNLSASRPQDRQFILSSKKLLLSDSGFYLCAWSFGQWAGELFFGEGSRLTVL.

The chain links TRBV7-2 to TRBJ1-1; no clear D. This CDR3 spans 14 amino acids. Germline V gene sequence: CDR1 SGHTA, CDR2 FQGNSA. V was shortened by 2 bases and J by 5 bases, with 12 bases between the two germline ends. CDR3 region: CASSLFYGRTEAFF. The CDR3 DNA follows: TGTGCCAGCAGCTTATTTTACGGGAGGACTGAAGCTTTCTTT.

This chain connects TRBV7-3 to TRBJ1-1; D might be TRBD1 (6 bases). The CDR3 extends over 18 amino acids. Trimming cost V 5 bases and J 0 bases, with 22 bases left between them. Germline V gives CDR1 SGHTA, CDR2 FQGTGA. Written as DNA, the CDR3 is TGTGCCAGCAGCCGTGACAGGAGTGATGTTTGGATGAACACTGAAGCTTTCTTT. Translation gives CASSRDRSDVWMNTEAFF.

J is TRBJ1-4 and V is TRBV18; 9 bases are shared with TRBD1. The ends lost 3 bases at V and 7 bases at J; junction bases unmatched: 3. The CDR3 is 14 amino acids. CDR1 is KGHSH and CDR2 is LQKENI in the germline V gene. The CDR3 nucleotides read TGTGCCAGCTCACCTGGACAGGGGAGTGAAAAACTGTTTTTT. Its translation: CASSPGQGSEKLFF.

This rearrangement joins TRBV9 to TRBJ2-7, with 9 bases lining up with TRBD1. Germline CDR1 is SGDLS and CDR2 is YYNGEE. The length of the CDR3 is 19 residues. V lost 3 bases, J lost 2 bases, and 18 bases stayed unmatched. CDR3 nucleotide sequence: TGTGCCAGCAGCGGTGGGGAGGGACAGGGTGGAATTCGGACCTACGAGCAGTACTTC. It specifies CASSGGEGQGGIRTYEQYF. Full variable domain (remainder filled in from reference TRBV9 and TRBJ2-7): DSGVTQTPKHLITATGQRVTLRCSPRSGDLSVYWYQQSLDQGLQFLIQYYNGEERAKGNILERFSAQQFPDLHSELNLSSLELGDSALYFCASSGGEGQGGIRTYEQYFGPGTRLTVT.